Below, one TCR beta chain is given with its context. Its antigen is as yet unknown. TCRdb reprocessed the reads via MiXCR and lists one record per CDR3 protein. Of 650,000 to 850,000 distinct CDR3 sequences listed, almost 30% are singletons. The sample belongs to a study of T cell repertoires in cytomegalovirus infection. Study results and caveats: Dominant in the ex vivo response were TCR beta clonotypes restricted by HLA-C and specific for CMV.

Germline CDR1 is SGHVS and CDR2 is FNYEAQ. The CDR3 has 14 residues. After removal of 5 bases from V and 6 bases from J, the junction contained 7 bases not matched to a gene. The chain is built from TRBV7-6 and TRBJ2-3; the match to TRBD2 covers 8 bases. This receptor was obtained from a human donor in good health (CMV status not recorded). Some clones in this sample may be carry-over from other donors' samples. The sequenced sample was cultured CD8+ T cells from PBMCs, obtained from culture after CMV antigen stimulation. CDR3 DNA sequence: TGTGCCAGCAGCATTTCAGCGGGGGTGGATACGCAGTATTTT. Its protein product is CASSISAGVDTQYF.